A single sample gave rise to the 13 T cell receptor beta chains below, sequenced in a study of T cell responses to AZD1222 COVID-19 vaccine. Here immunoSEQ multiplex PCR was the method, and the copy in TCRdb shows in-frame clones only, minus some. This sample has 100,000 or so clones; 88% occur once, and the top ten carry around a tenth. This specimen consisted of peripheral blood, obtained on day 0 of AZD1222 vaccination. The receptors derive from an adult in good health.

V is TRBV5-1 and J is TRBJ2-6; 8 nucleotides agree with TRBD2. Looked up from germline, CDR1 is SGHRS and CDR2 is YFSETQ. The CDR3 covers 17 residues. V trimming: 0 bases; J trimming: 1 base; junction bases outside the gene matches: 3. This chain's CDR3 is CASSLAASGSGANVLTF. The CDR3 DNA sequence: TGCGCCAGCAGCTTGGCGGCTAGCGGGTCTGGGGCCAACGTCCTGACTTTC.

The CDR3 DNA reads TGTGCCAGCACCCTGTGGGGCCCTGAAGCTTTCTTT. Protein product: CASTLWGPEAFF. The chain employs TRBV28 and TRBJ1-1, with a weak D call TRBD1 (5 bases). The length of the CDR3 is 12 residues. The germline gives CDR1 MDHEN, CDR2 SYDVKM. Trimming cost V 7 bases and J 6 bases, with 12 bases left between them.

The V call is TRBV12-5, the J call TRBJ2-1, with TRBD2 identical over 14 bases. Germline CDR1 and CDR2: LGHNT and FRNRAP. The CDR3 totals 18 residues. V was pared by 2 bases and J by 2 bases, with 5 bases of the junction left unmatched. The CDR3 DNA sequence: TGTGCTAGTGGTTTGTCCGCGACTAGCGGGAGGGCCTACAATGAGCAGTTCTTC. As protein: CASGLSATSGRAYNEQFF.

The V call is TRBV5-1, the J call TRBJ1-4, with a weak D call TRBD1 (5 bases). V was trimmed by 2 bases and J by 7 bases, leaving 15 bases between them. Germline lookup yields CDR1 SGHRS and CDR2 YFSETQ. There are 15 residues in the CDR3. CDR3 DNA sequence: TGCGCCAGCAGCTTAACAGGTCCCTCGGGTGAAAAACTGTTTTTT. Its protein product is CASSLTGPSGEKLFF.

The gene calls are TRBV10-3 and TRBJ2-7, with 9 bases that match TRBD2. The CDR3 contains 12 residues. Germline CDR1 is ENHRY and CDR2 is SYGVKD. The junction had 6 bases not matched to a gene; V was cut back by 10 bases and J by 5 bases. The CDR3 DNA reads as TGTGCCACCGCGGGAGGGCCGCACGAGCAGTACTTC. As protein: CATAGGPHEQYF.

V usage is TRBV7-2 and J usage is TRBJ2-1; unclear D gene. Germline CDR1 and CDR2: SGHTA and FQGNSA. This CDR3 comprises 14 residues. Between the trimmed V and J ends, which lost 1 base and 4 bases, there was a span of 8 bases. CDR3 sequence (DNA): TGTGCCAGCAGCTTAGGTGGAGAGTACAATGAGCAGTTCTTC. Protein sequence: CASSLGGEYNEQFF.

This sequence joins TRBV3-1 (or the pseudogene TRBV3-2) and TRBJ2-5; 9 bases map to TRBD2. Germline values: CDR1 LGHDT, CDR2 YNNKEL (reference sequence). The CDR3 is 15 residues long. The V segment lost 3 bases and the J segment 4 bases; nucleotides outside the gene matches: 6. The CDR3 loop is CASSQTSGAGETQYF. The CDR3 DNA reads TGTGCCAGCAGCCAGACTAGCGGAGCGGGAGAGACCCAGTACTTC.

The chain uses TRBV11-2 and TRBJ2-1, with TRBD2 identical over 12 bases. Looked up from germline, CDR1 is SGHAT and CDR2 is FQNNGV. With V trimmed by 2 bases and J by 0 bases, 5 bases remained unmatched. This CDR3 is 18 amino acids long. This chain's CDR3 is CASSLLRTSGASYNEQFF. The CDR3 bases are TGTGCCAGCAGCTTACTCCGGACTAGCGGGGCCTCCTACAATGAGCAGTTCTTC.

The CDR3 nucleotides are TGTGCCAGCAGCCACCGGAGGGGCGATGAAAAACTGTTTTTT. Its protein is CASSHRRGDEKLFF. V gene TRBV6-2 or TRBV6-3 combines with J gene TRBJ1-4; D might be TRBD1 (5 bases). The CDR3 consists of 14 residues. Germline V gives CDR1 MNHEY, CDR2 SVGEGT. Trimming pared 6 bases from V and 6 bases from J, leaving 14 bases between.

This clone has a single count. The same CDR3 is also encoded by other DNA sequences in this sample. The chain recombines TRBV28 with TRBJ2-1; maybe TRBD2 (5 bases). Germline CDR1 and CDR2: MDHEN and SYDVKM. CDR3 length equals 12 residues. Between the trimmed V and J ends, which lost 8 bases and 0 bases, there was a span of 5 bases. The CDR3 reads CASGSSYNEQFF. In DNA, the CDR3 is TGTGCCAGCGGGAGCTCCTACAATGAGCAGTTCTTC. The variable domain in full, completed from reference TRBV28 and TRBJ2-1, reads DVKVTQSSRYLVKRTGEKVFLECVQDMDHENMFWYRQDPGLGLRLIYFSYDVKMKEKGDIPEGYSVSREKKERFSLILESASTNQTSMYLCASGSSYNEQFFGPGTRLTVL.

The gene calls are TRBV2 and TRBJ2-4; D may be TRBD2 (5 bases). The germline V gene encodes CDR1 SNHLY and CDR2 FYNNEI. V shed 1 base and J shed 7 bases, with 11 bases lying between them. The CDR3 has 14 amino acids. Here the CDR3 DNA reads TGTGCCAGCAGTGAAGGTACTAGATTTAACATTCAGTACTTC. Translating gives CASSEGTRFNIQYF.

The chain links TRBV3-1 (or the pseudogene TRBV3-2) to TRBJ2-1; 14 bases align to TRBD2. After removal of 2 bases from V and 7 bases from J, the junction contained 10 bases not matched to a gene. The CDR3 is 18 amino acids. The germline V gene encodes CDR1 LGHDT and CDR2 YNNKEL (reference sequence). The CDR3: CASSQLPGTSGSWNEQFF. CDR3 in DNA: TGTGCCAGCAGCCAACTACCTGGGACTAGCGGGAGTTGGAATGAGCAGTTCTTC.

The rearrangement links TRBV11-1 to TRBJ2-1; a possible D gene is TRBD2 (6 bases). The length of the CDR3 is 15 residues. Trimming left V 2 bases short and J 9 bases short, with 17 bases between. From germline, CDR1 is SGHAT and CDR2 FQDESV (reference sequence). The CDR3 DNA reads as TGTGCCAGCAGCTTAATCGCTGGGCTAGCGTCTGAGCAGTTCTTC. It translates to CASSLIAGLASEQFF. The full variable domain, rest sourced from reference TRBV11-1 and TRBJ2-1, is EAEVAQSPRYKITEKSQAVAFWCDPISGHATLYWYRQILGQGPELLVQFQDESVVDDSQLPKDRFSAERLKGVDSTLKIQPAELGDSAMYLCASSLIAGLASEQFFGPGTRLTVL.